The clone carrying this T cell receptor beta chain appeared a single time. Its antigen is not identified. The method was immunoSEQ multiplex PCR; TCRdb's version includes in-frame clones alone and lacks a portion of them. Among roughly 79,000 clones listed, 85% were seen once. These data originate in a study of OX40 agonist ivuxolimab in advanced cancers. Blood samples were obtained at baseline, cycle 4 day 1, and cycle 7 day 1. Study-wide findings and caveats: A proportion of nonresponders additionally exhibited low normalized T-cell clonal expansion.

V shed 5 bases and J 0 bases; nucleotides not matched to a gene: 3. The CDR3 spans 15 residues. Per germline, CDR1 MNHEY and CDR2 SVGAGI. This chain connects TRBV6-5 to TRBJ1-5, with 8 positions matching TRBD1. Material: CD4+ or CD8+ T cells sorted from blood, obtained in a trial of the OX40 agonist ivuxolimab. The TCR originated in an adult with an advanced solid tumor such as melanoma, head and neck, liver or kidney cancer. CDR3 coding DNA: TGTGCCAGCAGTCGGACAGGGCATAGCAATCAGCCCCAGCATTTT. The encoded protein is CASSRTGHSNQPQHF.